Detailed here is one TCR beta chain. Its antigen is undetermined. A much bigger clone sits one base away, suggesting this may be a read error. This CDR3 has 12 residues. Germline lookup yields CDR1 DFQATT and CDR2 SNEGSKA (reference sequence). Template material for amplifying TCR beta CDR3 regions consisted of RNA transcripts. Carried out on the TCR CDR3, a first-round RT-PCR used the HTBI primer set. In TCRdb, the multiplex PCR reads were re-called with MiXCR into one record per CDR3 protein. The data show around 370,000 distinct CDR3 sequences, roughly 20% seen once. This record belongs to a study of T cells in Graves' hyperthyroidism and ophthalmopathy. Criteria for exclusion of patients were uncontrolled infection, other autoimmune disease, pregnancy or lactation. From more than 9 ml of fresh peripheral blood, PBMCs were isolated. Regarding the study as a whole: In simple terms, a model built on 13 V-J features told ophthalmopathy apart from stable hyperthyroidism.

V gene TRBV20-1 combines with J gene TRBJ2-5, with a possible D match to TRBD2 (5 bases). What was sequenced was blood. This TCR came from a man between 18 and 29 years old with Graves' ophthalmopathy. For the CDR3, the DNA is TGCGGTGCTAGAGGGCTAGAAGAGACCCAGTACTTC. Translation: CGARGLEETQYF.